Sequencing of this TCR beta chain was carried out in a study of siplizumab effects on memory and regulatory T cells. About the research overall: Siplizumab-free reactions were matched to approximately 1 ug/mL siplizumab reactions in paired mixed lymphocyte cultures.

The table came from immunoSEQ multiplex PCR; TCRdb's copy has only in-frame clones and leaves some out. Of about 13,000 clones listed, around 40% are singletons. V lost 5 bases to trimming and J lost 10 bases, with 21 bases between them. The CDR3 runs 15 residues. The V gene's germline CDR1 is MNHNS and CDR2 SASEGT. Researchers maintained the mixed lymphocyte reaction cells in coculture at 37°C for approximately six days. In the case of this clone: What it binds is unknown.

The clonotype was recovered from a human donor in good health; the cells came from an allogeneic mixed lymphocyte reaction. The chain has TRBV6-1 and TRBJ2-1; weak D call: TRBD1 (6 bases). Sample: CFSE-low (dividing) CD8+ T cells sorted from an allogeneic mixed lymphocyte reaction. This CDR3 reads CASSPLRRQAGEQFF. CDR3 sequence (DNA): TGTGCCAGCAGTCCGCTAAGGAGACAGGCCGGGGAGCAGTTCTTC.